What follows describes a single T cell receptor beta chain. Its antigen remains undetermined. No base-level quality is on record; no much larger clone is a single base apart. These data come from a study of response to subunit inactivated influenza vaccine (dated by TCRdb to between 2018 and 2020). A note on the overall study: To follow how T cells responded to a trivalent subunit inactivated influenza vaccine, the researchers relied on deep quantitative profiling of the T cell receptor repertoire. What the work shows at the level of the full study, not this receptor alone: The authors suggested that each seasonal influenza vaccination may recruit only a limited number of new T cells.

Trimming at the junction amounts to 5 bases on V and 3 bases on J, and the germline ends lie 13 bases apart. From its cysteine to its phenylalanine, the CDR3 spans 13 amino acids. Just CDR3 DNA is preserved here, 39 bases in frame from base 1. The germline V gene (reference sequence) specifies DFQATT as CDR1 and SNEGSKA as CDR2. Libraries came from RT-PCR. Sequencer: Illumina HiSeq 2500. TCRdb itself trimmed the public reads at Q25 with fastp, ran MiXCR and retained productive beta chains. Here each entry gathers all rows of one CDR3 protein and keeps the most common genes and DNA. The table for this sample lists around 530,000 distinct CDR3 sequences; approximately 16% of them were counted only once. Of the sample, over 2.5% is held by the ten largest clones.

The sequenced sample was CD4+ T cells sorted from PBMCs, obtained about 24 months after vaccination. This sequence was found in a man between 50 and 75 years old who received an inactivated influenza vaccine. Donor details come from another sample of the same person, matched by shared clones. Rearrangement joined TRBV20-1 to TRBJ1-1; the D gene remains uncertain. The DNA sequence follows: TGCAGTGCTGGACCGTCTCGCGACACTGAAGCTTTCTTT. Translated, this gives CSAGPSRDTEAFF.